Sequencing of this TCR beta chain was carried out in a study of OX40 agonist ivuxolimab in advanced cancers. The overall study: The mean age was around 56 years, ranging from about 20 to 90, with about four fifths of participants male.

This CDR3 has 16 amino acids. Trimming took 6 bases from V and 12 from J; bases not matched to a gene: 15. Per germline, CDR1 SGHDN and CDR2 FVKESK. Sequenced by immunoSEQ multiplex PCR; TCRdb stores in-frame clones only, minus some. Of about 40,000 clones listed, about 91% are singletons. If patients had autoimmune disease history or systemic immunosuppression, they were excluded. Remarks on this clone: What it recognizes is unknown.

Study-level points and caveats: Among the lowest levels of clonal expansion were found in partial responders at 0.1-3.0 mg/kg.

The TCR comes from an adult with an advanced solid tumor such as melanoma, head and neck, liver or kidney cancer. The chain carries TRBV14 and TRBJ2-2; 11 bases map to TRBD2. The source material was CD4+ or CD8+ T cells sorted from blood, sampled in a trial of the OX40 agonist ivuxolimab. CDR3 DNA: TGTGCCAGCAGTCAACTAGCGGGAGAAGGGACTGGGAAGCTGTTTTTT. Translation: CASSQLAGEGTGKLFF.